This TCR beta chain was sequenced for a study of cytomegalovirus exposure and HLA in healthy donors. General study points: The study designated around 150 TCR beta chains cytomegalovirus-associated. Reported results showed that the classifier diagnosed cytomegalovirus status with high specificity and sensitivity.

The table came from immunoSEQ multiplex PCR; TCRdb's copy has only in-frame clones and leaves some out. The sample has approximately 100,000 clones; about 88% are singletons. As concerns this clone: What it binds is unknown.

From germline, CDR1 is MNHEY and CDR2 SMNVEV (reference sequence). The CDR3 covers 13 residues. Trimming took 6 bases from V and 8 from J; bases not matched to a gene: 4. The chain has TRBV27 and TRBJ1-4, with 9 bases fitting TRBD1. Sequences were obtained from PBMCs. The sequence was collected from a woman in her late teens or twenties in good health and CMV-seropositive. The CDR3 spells CASRDRGWEKLFF. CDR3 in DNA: TGTGCCAGCAGGGACAGGGGATGGGAAAAACTGTTTTTT.